What follows are 21 T cell receptor beta chains derived from one specimen sequenced in a study of identical twins. TCRdb recomputed calls from the 5' RACE reads with MiXCR, one row per CDR3 protein. This repertoire shows nearly 250,000 distinct CDR3 sequences, about 7% found once; its top ten account for roughly 3.6%. The same data also contributed to another study, on yellow fever vaccine responses in identical twins.

Sequences were obtained from memory (CD45RO+) T cells sorted from blood. Receptors originate from a woman under 30 in good health.

The CDR3 nucleotides read TGTGCCATCAGGAGGGACTCCGGTAAAGTCCAGTACTTC. The encoded protein is CAIRRDSGKVQYF. The chain has TRBV10-3 and TRBJ2-5, with D perhaps TRBD2 (6 bases). The CDR3 contains 13 residues. The V end lost 6 bases, the J end lost 10 bases, and 18 bases lay between the germline ends. CDR1 ENHRY and CDR2 SYGVKD come from the germline V gene.

This clonotype was found many times. The CDR3 sequence: CASSLGVSFEQYV. DNA of the CDR3: TGTGCCAGCAGCTTGGGAGTCAGTTTTGAGCAGTACGTC. V is TRBV5-6 and J is TRBJ2-7; D unresolved. The CDR3 totals 13 residues. Germline V gene lookup returns CDR1 SGHDT and CDR2 YYEEEE. Trimming took 0 bases from V and 7 from J, leaving 11 bases between them.

In this sample, this clonotype turned up a few times. This rearrangement joins TRBV5-1 to TRBJ1-5; D perhaps matches TRBD1 (6 bases). The V end was cut by 2 bases, the J end by 6 bases, with 12 bases between. The germline V gene encodes CDR1 SGHRS and CDR2 YFSETQ. The CDR3 sequence is 14 residues long. The CDR3 sequence is CASSLGGAGQPQHF. Here the CDR3 DNA reads TGCGCCAGCAGCTTAGGGGGGGCGGGTCAGCCCCAGCATTTT.

This clonotype turned up a few times. The gene calls are TRBV7-9 and TRBJ1-1, with 11 bases fitting TRBD1. CDR3 length: 16 amino acids. Germline V gene sequence: CDR1 SEHNR, CDR2 FQNEAQ (reference sequence). V shed 4 bases, J shed 3 bases, and the junction held 7 bases outside the gene matches. CDR3 amino acids: CASSSGQGARDTEAFF. The CDR3 DNA reads TGTGCCAGCAGCTCCGGACAGGGGGCGAGGGACACTGAAGCTTTCTTT.

The CDR3 loop reads CASSRLNNSPLHF. The CDR3 DNA reads TGTGCCAGCAGCCGCCTCAATAATTCACCCCTCCACTTT. The gene calls are TRBV12-3 or TRBV12-4 and TRBJ1-6, with D unresolved. V was pared by 6 bases and J by 5 bases, with 8 bases between. This CDR3 contains 13 residues.

This clonotype was found many times. V gene TRBV5-1 combines with J gene TRBJ2-7; 8 bases agree with TRBD2. With V trimmed by 1 base and J by 3 bases, 6 bases remained unmatched. The length of the CDR3 is 15 residues. In germline, CDR1 is SGHRS, CDR2 YFSETQ. CDR3 coding DNA: TGCGCCAGCAGCTTGCTCGGGGGGGATTTCTACGAGCAGTACTTC. It specifies CASSLLGGDFYEQYF.

This clonotype has more than one count but fewer than ten. The genes are TRBV7-2 and TRBJ2-5; possible D gene TRBD2, 6 bases. Germline CDR1 and CDR2: SGHTA and FQGNSA. The CDR3 runs to 16 residues. V lost 1 base and J 5 bases, leaving 17 bases between the germline ends. CDR3 DNA sequence: TGTGCCAGCAGCTTAGGGCGGGGAAGAGGGCGGGAGACCCAGTACTTC. Its translation: CASSLGRGRGRETQYF.

This clonotype was found a few times. The chain combines TRBV19 with TRBJ2-2; 10 positions agree with TRBD2. After removal of 6 bases from V and 4 bases from J, the junction contained 5 bases not matched to a gene. Germline V lookup: CDR1 LNHDA, CDR2 SQIVND (reference sequence). The CDR3 runs 15 residues. CDR3 nucleotides: TGTGCCAGTAGAGGAACTAGCGGGATCACCGGGGAGCTGTTTTTT. It translates to CASRGTSGITGELFF. The entire variable domain, with the rest obtained from reference TRBV19 and TRBJ2-2, is as follows: DGGITQSPKYLFRKEGQNVTLSCEQNLNHDAMYWYRQDPGQGLRLIYYSQIVNDFQKGDIAEGYSVSREKKESFPLTVTSAQKNPTAFYLCASRGTSGITGELFFGEGSRLTVL.

This clonotype was observed a few times. The chain links TRBV27 to TRBJ2-1, with TRBD2 identical over 12 bases. Germline V gives CDR1 MNHEY, CDR2 SMNVEV (reference sequence). V was pared by 4 bases and J by 5 bases, with 6 bases of the junction left unmatched. The CDR3 sequence is 16 residues long. The DNA of the CDR3 is TGTGCCAGCAGTTCCCGACTAGCGGGGGCGGACAATGAGCAGTTCTTC. It is translated as CASSSRLAGADNEQFF.

At least ten counts were recorded for this clonotype. V is TRBV15 and J is TRBJ2-5; D may match TRBD1 or TRBD2 (6 bases each). The V end lost 2 bases, the J end lost 3 bases, and 22 bases lay between the germline ends. The CDR3 extends over 18 amino acids. Germline CDR1 is LNHNV and CDR2 is YYDKDF (reference sequence). CDR3 sequence: CATSRRGAPNQIKETQYF. The CDR3 nucleotides are TGTGCCACCAGCAGAAGGGGGGCTCCCAATCAAATAAAAGAGACCCAGTACTTC.

This clonotype occurred a few times. The V gene is TRBV29-1, the J gene TRBJ2-1, with D hard to call. Germline CDR1 reads SQVTM; CDR2 reads ANQGSEA. V dropped 3 bases and J dropped 3 bases, with 12 bases sitting between them. This CDR3 has 14 amino acids. The CDR3 is CSVDSRLNYNEQFF. DNA of the CDR3: TGCAGCGTTGATAGCAGGCTAAACTACAATGAGCAGTTCTTC.

Only a few counts were recorded for this clonotype. CDR3 in amino acids: CAISEPLNEQFF. The CDR3 DNA follows: TGTGCCATCAGTGAGCCTCTCAATGAGCAGTTCTTC. The rearrangement joins TRBV10-3 to TRBJ2-1, with D uncertain. The CDR3 extends over 12 amino acids. V was trimmed by 2 bases and J by 6 bases, leaving 5 bases between them. The germline gives CDR1 ENHRY, CDR2 SYGVKD.

This clonotype was detected many times. V is TRBV9 and J is TRBJ1-3; D is uncertain. The CDR3 covers 17 residues. V dropped 4 bases and J dropped 1 base, with 18 bases sitting between them. CDR1 and CDR2 (germline): SGDLS, YYNGEE. The CDR3 region is CASSRETLSKSGNTIYF. The DNA for the CDR3 is TGTGCCAGCAGCAGAGAGACCCTTAGCAAATCTGGAAACACCATATATTTT.

This clonotype was seen ten or more times. The V and J genes are TRBV6-7 and TRBJ2-1; TRBD1 agrees at 8 bases. TRBV6-7 is sorted into the ORF group, with uncertain function. This CDR3 comprises 18 residues. The trim removed 0 bases at V and 6 bases at J, leaving 13 bases unmatched. CDR3 bases: TGTGCCAGCAGTTACTCGAATTACCCAGGGGGCGAAGGCAATGAGCAGTTCTTC. Translating gives CASSYSNYPGGEGNEQFF.

This clonotype has only a few counts. This chain uses TRBV12-3 or TRBV12-4 with TRBJ2-1; 7 nucleotides agree with TRBD2. V lost 6 bases and J lost 5; bases outside the gene matches: 7. The CDR3 spans 14 residues. The CDR3 DNA reads as TGTGCCAGCAGCCGGACTAGATCCGACAATGAGCAGTTCTTC. Translation gives CASSRTRSDNEQFF.

The DNA of the CDR3 is TGTGCCAGCAGTTACTTGTGGGCCCAAGGGGGCAATGAGCAGTTCTTC. The encoded protein is CASSYLWAQGGNEQFF. This chain connects TRBV27 to TRBJ2-1, with TRBD1 as a possible D gene (6 bases). The CDR3 runs 16 residues. V lost 4 bases and J lost 6, with 19 bases in between. The germline CDR1 and CDR2 sequences are MNHEY and SMNVEV (reference sequence).

This chain connects TRBV5-1 to TRBJ2-3, with D tentatively TRBD2 (6 bases). With 6 bases removed from V and 2 bases from J, the gap between germline ends came to 19 bases. The CDR3 length is 16 residues. CDR1 is SGHRS and CDR2 is YFSETQ in the germline V gene. CDR3 in amino acids: CASTFATGVITDTQYF. In DNA, the CDR3 is TGCGCCAGCACGTTCGCCACGGGAGTGATCACAGATACGCAGTATTTT.

This clonotype was observed many times. The chain uses TRBV2 and TRBJ1-5, with D possibly being TRBD1 (6 bases). The CDR3 is 13 residues long. Per germline, CDR1 SNHLY and CDR2 FYNNEI. The germline V and J ends were trimmed by 4 bases and 4 bases, with 8 bases remaining between them. CDR3 region: CASSGTDNQPQHF. The CDR3 DNA sequence: TGTGCCAGCAGTGGGACAGATAATCAGCCCCAGCATTTT. The whole variable domain, filled in from reference TRBV2 and TRBJ1-5, reads EPEVTQTPSHQVTQMGQEVILRCVPISNHLYFYWYRQILGQKVEFLVSFYNNEISEKSEIFDDQFSVERPDGSNFTLKIRSTKLEDSAMYFCASSGTDNQPQHFGDGTRLSIL.

The chain uses TRBV2 and TRBJ2-7; D is ambiguous. The V and J ends lost 8 bases and 0 bases respectively, with 8 bases between them. Germline CDR1 SNHLY, CDR2 FYNNEI. The CDR3 spans 12 residues. CDR3 protein: CASGASSYEQYF. CDR3 in DNA: TGTGCCAGCGGTGCTAGCTCCTACGAGCAGTACTTC.

Concerning this clonotype itself: This may be a read error: a much more frequent sequence differs by one nucleotide. CDR3: CAGSLGQGNEQFF. DNA of the CDR3: TGCGCCGGCAGCCTCGGACAGGGCAATGAGCAGTTCTTC. The gene calls are TRBV5-1 and TRBJ2-1, with 8 nucleotides matching TRBD1. This CDR3 contains 13 residues. CDR1 and CDR2 (germline): SGHRS, YFSETQ.

The V gene is TRBV11-1, the J gene TRBJ2-1, with 10 positions matching TRBD2. After removal of 5 bases from V and 6 bases from J, the junction contained 4 bases not matched to a gene. The CDR3 loop spans 14 amino acids. CDR1 is SGHAT and CDR2 is FQDESV in the germline V gene (reference sequence). CDR3 sequence: CASSIGTSVNEQFF. The CDR3 bases are TGTGCCAGCAGCATAGGGACTAGCGTCAATGAGCAGTTCTTC.